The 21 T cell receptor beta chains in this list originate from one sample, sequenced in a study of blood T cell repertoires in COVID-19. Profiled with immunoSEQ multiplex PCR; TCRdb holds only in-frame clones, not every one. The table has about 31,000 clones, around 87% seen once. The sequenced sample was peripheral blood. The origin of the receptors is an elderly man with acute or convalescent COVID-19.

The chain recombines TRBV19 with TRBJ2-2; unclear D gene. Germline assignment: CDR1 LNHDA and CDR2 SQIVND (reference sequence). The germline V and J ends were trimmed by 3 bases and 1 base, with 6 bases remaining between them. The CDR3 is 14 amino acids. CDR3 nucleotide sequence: TGTGCCAGTAGTATTTCTAGGAACACCGGGGAGCTGTTTTTT. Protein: CASSISRNTGELFF.

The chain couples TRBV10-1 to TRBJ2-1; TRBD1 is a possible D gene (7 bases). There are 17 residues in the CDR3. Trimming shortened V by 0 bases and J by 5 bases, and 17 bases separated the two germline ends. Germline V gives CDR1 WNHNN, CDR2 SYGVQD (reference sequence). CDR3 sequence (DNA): TGCGCCAGCAGTGAGTCTACAGGGGTAGCGGTTAACAATGAGCAGTTCTTC. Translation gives CASSESTGVAVNNEQFF.

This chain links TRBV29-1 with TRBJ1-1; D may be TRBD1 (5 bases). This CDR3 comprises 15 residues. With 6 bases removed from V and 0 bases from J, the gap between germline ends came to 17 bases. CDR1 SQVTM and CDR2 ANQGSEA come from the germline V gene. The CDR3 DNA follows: TGCAGCGTAAACGGTTTTACAGGAGTGAACACTGAAGCTTTCTTT. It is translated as CSVNGFTGVNTEAFF.

CDR3 nucleotide sequence: TGTGCCAGCAGCTTAGGGATTCGACAGGGGGCTATCGTCGGGGAGCTGTTTTTT. This codes for CASSLGIRQGAIVGELFF. This rearrangement joins TRBV11-2 to TRBJ2-2, with 10 bases identical to TRBD1. There are 18 residues in the CDR3. V trimming: 1 base; J trimming: 7 bases; junction bases outside the gene matches: 12. Germline V gives CDR1 SGHAT, CDR2 FQNNGV. Full variable domain (missing parts from reference TRBV11-2 and TRBJ2-2): EAGVAQSPRYKIIEKRQSVAFWCNPISGHATLYWYQQILGQGPKLLIQFQNNGVVDDSQLPKDRFSAERLKGVDSTLKIQPAKLEDSAVYLCASSLGIRQGAIVGELFFGEGSRLTVL.

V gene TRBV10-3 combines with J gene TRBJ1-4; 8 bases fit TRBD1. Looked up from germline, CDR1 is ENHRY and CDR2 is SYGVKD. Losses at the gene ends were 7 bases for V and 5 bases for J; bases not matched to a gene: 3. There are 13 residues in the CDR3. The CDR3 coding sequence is TGTGCCATCACCCGGGACAGGAATGAAAAACTGTTTTTT. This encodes CAITRDRNEKLFF.

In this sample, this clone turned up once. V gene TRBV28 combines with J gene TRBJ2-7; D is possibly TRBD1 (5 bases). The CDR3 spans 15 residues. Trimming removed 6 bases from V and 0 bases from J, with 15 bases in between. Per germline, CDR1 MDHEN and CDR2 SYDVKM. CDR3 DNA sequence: TGTGCCAGCAGCAAAGGGGCGGAGAGCTCCTACGAGCAGTACTTC. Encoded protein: CASSKGAESSYEQYF.

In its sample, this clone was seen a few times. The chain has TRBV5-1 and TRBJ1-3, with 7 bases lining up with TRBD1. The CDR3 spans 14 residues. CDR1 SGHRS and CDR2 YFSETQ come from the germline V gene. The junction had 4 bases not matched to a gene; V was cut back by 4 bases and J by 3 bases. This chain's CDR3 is CASSTGTVGNTIYF. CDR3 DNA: TGCGCCAGCAGCACCGGGACAGTTGGAAACACCATATATTTT.

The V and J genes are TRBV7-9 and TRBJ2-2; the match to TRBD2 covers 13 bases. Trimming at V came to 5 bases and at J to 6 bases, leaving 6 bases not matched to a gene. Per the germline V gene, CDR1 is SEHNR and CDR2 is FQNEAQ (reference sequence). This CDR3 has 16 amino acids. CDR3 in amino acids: CASSGLAGDRAGELFF. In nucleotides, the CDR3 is TGTGCCAGCAGCGGACTAGCGGGGGATAGAGCCGGGGAGCTGTTTTTT.

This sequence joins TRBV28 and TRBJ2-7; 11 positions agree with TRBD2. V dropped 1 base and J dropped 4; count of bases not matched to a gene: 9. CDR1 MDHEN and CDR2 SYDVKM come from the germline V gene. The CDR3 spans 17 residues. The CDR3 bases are TGTGCCAGCAGTTTATCCCTTAGCGGGGGGGCACCTTACGAGCAGTACTTC. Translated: CASSLSLSGGAPYEQYF.

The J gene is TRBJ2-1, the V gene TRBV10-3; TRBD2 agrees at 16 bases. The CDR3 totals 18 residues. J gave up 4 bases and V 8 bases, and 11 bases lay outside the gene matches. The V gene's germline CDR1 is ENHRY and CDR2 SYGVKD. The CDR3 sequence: CAIGSGTSGGAPYNEQFF. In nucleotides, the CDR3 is TGTGCCATCGGGTCAGGGACTAGCGGGGGGGCGCCATACAATGAGCAGTTCTTC.

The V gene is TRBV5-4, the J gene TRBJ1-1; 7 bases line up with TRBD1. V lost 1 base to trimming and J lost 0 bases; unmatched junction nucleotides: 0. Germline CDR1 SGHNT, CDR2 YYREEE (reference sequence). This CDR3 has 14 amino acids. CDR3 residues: CASSLQGVNTEAFF. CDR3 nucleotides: TGTGCCAGCAGCTTGCAGGGGGTGAACACTGAAGCTTTCTTT.

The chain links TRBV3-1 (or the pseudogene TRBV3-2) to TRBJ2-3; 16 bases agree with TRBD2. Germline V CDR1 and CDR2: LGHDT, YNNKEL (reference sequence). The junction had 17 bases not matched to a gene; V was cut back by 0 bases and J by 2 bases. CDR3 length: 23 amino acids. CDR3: CASSQDSPGLAGGNHRATDTQYF. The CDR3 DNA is TGTGCCAGCAGCCAAGATTCCCCGGGACTAGCGGGGGGGAATCATAGGGCCACAGATACGCAGTATTTT.

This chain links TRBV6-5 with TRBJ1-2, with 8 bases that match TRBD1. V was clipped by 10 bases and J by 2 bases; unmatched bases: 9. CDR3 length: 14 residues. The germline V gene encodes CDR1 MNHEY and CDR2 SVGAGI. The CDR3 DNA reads TGTGCCACCACTCGGGGACAGGCAAACTATGGCTACACCTTC. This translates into CATTRGQANYGYTF.

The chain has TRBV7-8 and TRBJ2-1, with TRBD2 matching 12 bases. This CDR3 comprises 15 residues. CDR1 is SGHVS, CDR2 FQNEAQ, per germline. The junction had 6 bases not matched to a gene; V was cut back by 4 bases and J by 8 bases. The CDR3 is CASSSLAGGLDEQFF. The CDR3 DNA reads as TGTGCCAGCAGCTCCCTAGCGGGGGGGCTTGATGAGCAGTTCTTC.

CDR3 sequence reads: CASRPGTGAYEQYF. The CDR3 DNA follows: TGTGCCAGTAGACCCGGGACAGGCGCCTACGAGCAGTACTTC. The V and J genes are TRBV19 and TRBJ2-7; 8 nucleotides line up with TRBD1. With V trimmed by 6 bases and J by 2 bases, 6 bases remained unmatched. Germline CDR1 and CDR2: LNHDA and SQIVND (reference sequence). There are 14 residues in the CDR3.

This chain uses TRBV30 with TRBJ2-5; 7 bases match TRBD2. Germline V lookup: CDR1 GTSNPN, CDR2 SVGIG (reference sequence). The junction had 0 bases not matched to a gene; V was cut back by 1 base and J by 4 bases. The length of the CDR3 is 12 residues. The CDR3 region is CAWSGGGETQYF. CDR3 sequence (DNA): TGTGCCTGGAGTGGGGGGGGAGAGACCCAGTACTTC.

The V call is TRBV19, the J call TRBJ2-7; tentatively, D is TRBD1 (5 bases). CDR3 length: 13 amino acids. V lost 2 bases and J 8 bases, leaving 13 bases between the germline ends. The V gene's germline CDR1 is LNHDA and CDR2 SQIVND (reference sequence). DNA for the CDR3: TGTGCCAGTAGTATAAGTTATGAGGACAAGCAGTACTTC. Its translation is CASSISYEDKQYF.

CDR3 amino acids: CASSPGLAGGVSTDTQYF. CDR3 DNA: TGTGCCAGTAGTCCGGGACTAGCGGGGGGGGTTAGCACAGATACGCAGTATTTT. This chain uses TRBV19 with TRBJ2-3; TRBD2 matches at 16 bases. Germline V gene data show CDR1 as LNHDA and CDR2 as SQIVND (reference sequence). J was trimmed by 0 bases and V by 5 bases; bases with no gene match: 5. CDR3 length: 18 residues.

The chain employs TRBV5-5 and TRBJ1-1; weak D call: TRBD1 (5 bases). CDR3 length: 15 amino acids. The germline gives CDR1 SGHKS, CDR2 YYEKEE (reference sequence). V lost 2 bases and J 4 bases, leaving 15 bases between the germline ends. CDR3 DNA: TGTGCCAGCAGCTTATCAGGGCCAAGGAGCACTGAAGCTTTCTTT. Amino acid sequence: CASSLSGPRSTEAFF.

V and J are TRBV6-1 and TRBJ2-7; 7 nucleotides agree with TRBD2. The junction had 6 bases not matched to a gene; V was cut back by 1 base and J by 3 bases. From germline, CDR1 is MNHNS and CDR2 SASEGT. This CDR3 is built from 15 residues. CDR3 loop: CASSEGLAASYEQYF. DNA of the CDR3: TGTGCCAGCAGTGAAGGTCTAGCGGCAAGCTACGAGCAGTACTTC.

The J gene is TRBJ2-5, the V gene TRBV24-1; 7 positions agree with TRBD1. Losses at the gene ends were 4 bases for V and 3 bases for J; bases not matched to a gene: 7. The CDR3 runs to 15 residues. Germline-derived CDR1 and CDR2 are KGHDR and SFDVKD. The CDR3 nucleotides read TGTGCCACCAGTGAATCGGGACAGCCTAAAGAGACCCAGTACTTC. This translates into CATSESGQPKETQYF.